The present entry profiles one T cell receptor (beta chain) with its context. The source of the sample is a study of glioma-infiltrating T cells after dendritic cell vaccination. The protocol was immunoSEQ multiplex PCR, while the TCRdb copy is restricted to in-frame clones and leaves out a portion. The sample has more than 95,000 clones, approximately 80% seen once. Time point meaning: after dendritic cell vaccination, including at tumor progression/relapse. Germline V gene data show CDR1 as SGHNT and CDR2 as YYREEE (reference sequence). The CDR3 length is 14 residues. Trimming took 3 bases from V and 4 from J, leaving 11 bases between them.

The source material was blood, sampled after dendritic cell vaccination. The gene calls are TRBV5-4 and TRBJ2-1; tentative D call: TRBD1 (6 bases). The origin of this receptor is a human donor with glioblastoma. The DNA of the CDR3 is TGTGCCAGCAGCTCAAAGGACAGTTACAATGAGCAGTTCTTC. Its translation is CASSSKDSYNEQFF.